This is a list of T cell receptor beta chains from one sample in a study of CD8 T cells in ankylosing spondylitis. MiXCR, applied by TCRdb to the 5' RACE reads, yields one record per CDR3 protein. The sample records about 250,000 distinct CDR3 sequences, approximately 30% being singletons. Sequenced input: blood, either unsorted or a sorted T cell fraction (not recorded which). These receptors originate from a male donor with ankylosing spondylitis or in good health (not recorded which). Both conserved end residues are part of each CDR3. A D gene is named only where the DNA matches it firmly. Expanded clones get a size class; other rows say once, few or many, or leave the size out.

>TRBJ2-7|-|-|TRBV20-1
CSARPPGPTYEQYF
TGCAGTGCTAGACCTCCGGGGCCCACCTACGAGCAGTACTTC
>TRBJ1-1|-|TRBD1|TRBV3-1
CASSPGTGAEAFF
TGTGCCAGCAGCCCCGGGACAGGGGCTGAAGCTTTCTTT
>TRBJ1-6|-|TRBD1|TRBV5-6
CASSKPGQGDSPLHF
TGTGCCAGCAGCAAACCGGGACAGGGGGATTCACCCCTCCACTTT
>TRBJ2-1|few|-|TRBV29-1
CSVEGKQPGPNEQFF
TGCAGCGTTGAAGGGAAGCAGCCCGGACCTAATGAGCAGTTCTTC
>TRBJ2-1|few|-|TRBV20-1
CSARGGKLYNEQFF
TGCAGTGCCAGAGGCGGGAAGCTCTACAATGAGCAGTTCTTC
>TRBJ2-7|few|-|TRBV20-1
CSARMSASYEQYF
TGCAGTGCTAGGATGTCAGCTTCCTACGAGCAGTACTTC
>TRBJ1-3|few|-|TRBV6-5
CASSYGPASGNTIYF
TGTGCCAGCAGTTACGGGCCGGCCTCTGGAAACACCATATATTTT
>TRBJ1-1|-|-|TRBV20-1
CSAREQGMNTEAFF
TGCAGTGCTAGGGAACAGGGCATGAACACTGAAGCTTTCTTT
>TRBJ1-2|-|TRBD1|TRBV5-1
CASSQDRVEGGYTF
TGCGCCAGCAGCCAAGACAGGGTCGAGGGTGGCTACACCTTC
>TRBJ2-1|-|-|TRBV5-1
CASSLVSQGYEQFF
TGCGCCAGCAGCTTGGTTTCCCAGGGCTATGAGCAGTTCTTC
>TRBJ2-1|-|-|TRBV5-1
CASSLVSSVIEQFF
TGCGCCAGCAGCTTGGTTAGTTCGGTTATTGAGCAGTTCTTC
>TRBJ2-5|few|-|TRBV4-1
CASSQVPGNTYQETQYF
TGCGCCAGCAGCCAAGTTCCGGGGAACACGTACCAAGAGACCCAGTACTTC
>TRBJ2-5|few|-|TRBV5-1
CASSSRPGQGGETQYF
TGCGCCAGCAGCTCACGCCCGGGCCAGGGTGGAGAGACCCAGTACTTC
>TRBJ1-5|few|-|TRBV7-8
CASSLVAGLGAQPQHF
TGTGCCAGCAGCTTAGTTGCAGGCCTGGGTGCTCAGCCCCAGCATTTT
>TRBJ2-1|few|-|TRBV6-5
CASRTGFDEQFF
TGTGCCAGCAGAACAGGGTTCGATGAGCAGTTCTTC
>TRBJ2-3|-|-|TRBV29-1
CSADGADTQYF
TGCAGCGCGGATGGGGCAGATACGCAGTATTTT
>TRBJ2-6|-|-|TRBV12-3/TRBV12-4
CASTRSSGANVLTF
TGTGCCAGCACCCGGAGTTCTGGGGCCAACGTCCTGACTTTC
>TRBJ2-2|-|TRBD2|TRBV12-3/TRBV12-4
CASRNYPGTSGGSNTGELFF
TGTGCCAGCAGGAACTACCCCGGGACTAGCGGGGGAAGCAACACCGGGGAGCTGTTTTTT
>TRBJ2-7|few|-|TRBV12-3/TRBV12-4
CASSLTTEGSYEQYF
TGTGCCAGCAGTTTAACGACAGAAGGCTCCTACGAGCAGTACTTC